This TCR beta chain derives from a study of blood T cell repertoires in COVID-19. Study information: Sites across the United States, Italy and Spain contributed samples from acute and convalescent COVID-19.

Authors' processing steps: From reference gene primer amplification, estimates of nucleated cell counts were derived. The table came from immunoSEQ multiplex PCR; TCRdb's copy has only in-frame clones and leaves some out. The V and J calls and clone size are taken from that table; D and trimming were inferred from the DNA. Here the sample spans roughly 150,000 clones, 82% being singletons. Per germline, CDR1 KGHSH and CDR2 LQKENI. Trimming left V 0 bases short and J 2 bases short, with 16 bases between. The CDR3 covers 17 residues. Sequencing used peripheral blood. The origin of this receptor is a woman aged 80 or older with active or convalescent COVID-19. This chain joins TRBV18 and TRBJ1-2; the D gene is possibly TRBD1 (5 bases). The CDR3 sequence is CASSPPARVPYNYGYTF. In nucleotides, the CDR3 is TGTGCCAGCTCACCACCGGCCAGGGTACCATACAACTATGGCTACACCTTC.